This T cell receptor beta chain was retrieved from a study of brain T cells in children with intractable seizures. Broader study findings: Patients' HCMV serostatus was unknown; virus specificity rests on CDR3 similarity alone.

The CDR3 runs 15 residues. V lost 8 bases to trimming and J lost 0 bases, with 16 bases between them. Worth noting for this clone: Its antigen is still unknown.

Only in-frame clones appear in the TCRdb table, and some are missing; sequencing was by immunoSEQ multiplex PCR. The table records under 150,000 clones, approximately 94% of them present only once. The sequenced cases were selected for having the highest brain T cell transcript signatures. Material: peripheral blood, obtained at surgery. J is TRBJ1-1 and V is TRBV23-1, with D perhaps TRBD1 (5 bases). TRBV23-1 is an ORF; its function is uncertain. This sequence was found in a boy in the first two years of life with hemimegalencephaly and intractable seizures. CDR3 amino acids: CASLRDGYMNTEAFF. The CDR3, as DNA: TGCGCCAGCCTCCGGGACGGCTACATGAACACTGAAGCTTTCTTT.